A selection of T cell receptor beta chains follows, all from one sample in a study of CD8 T cells in Susac syndrome. TCRdb itself ran the immunoSEQ multiplex PCR reads through MiXCR, one entry per CDR3 protein. Of 200,000 to 300,000 distinct CDR3 sequences listed, 90% to 96% were seen once; the top ten hold approximately 0.094%. Sequencing input: CD4+ T cells from PBMCs. The receptors were sampled from a human donor with Susac syndrome. CDR3s include the opening cysteine and the closing phenylalanine or tryptophan. A D gene is named only where the DNA matches it firmly. Clone size is shown for a subset of rows, as once, few, many or a class of expanded clone.

J gene | D gene | clone size | V gene | CDR3 protein | CDR3 DNA
TRBJ2-5 | - | - | TRBV14 | CASSRYYGGALSQETQYF | TGTGCCAGCAGTCGATATTACGGAGGCGCTCTGTCTCAAGAGACCCAGTACTTC
TRBJ1-2 | TRBD1 | once | TRBV6-1 | CASSEYSDRFDGYTF | TGTGCCAGCAGTGAGTACTCGGACAGGTTCGATGGCTACACCTTC
TRBJ2-1 | TRBD2 | once | TRBV28 | CASRARTSGEQFF | TGTGCCAGCAGGGCCCGGACTAGCGGTGAGCAGTTCTTC
TRBJ1-1 | - | - | TRBV5-1 | CASSLGQPMNTEAFF | TGCGCCAGCAGCTTGGGGCAGCCTATGAACACTGAAGCTTTCTTT
TRBJ2-7 | TRBD1 | - | TRBV18 | CASSLGQDSYEQYF | TGTGCCAGCTCACTCGGACAGGACAGCTACGAGCAGTACTTC
TRBJ1-1 | - | - | TRBV5-1 | CASTSGTVIDEAFF | TGCGCCAGCACCTCGGGGACCGTCATTGATGAAGCTTTCTTT
TRBJ2-3 | - | - | TRBV20-1 | CSARGLDSTDTQYF | TGCAGTGCTAGAGGGCTAGATAGCACAGATACGCAGTATTTT
TRBJ1-5 | - | - | TRBV30 | CAWSRGAQPQHF | TGTGCCTGGAGTCGCGGGGCGCAGCCCCAGCATTTT
TRBJ2-5 | TRBD1 | - | TRBV6-1 | CAIGQGKNVQYF | TGTGCCATTGGACAGGGCAAAAATGTCCAGTACTTC
TRBJ2-1 | - | - | TRBV29-1 | CSFRAQGSPYNEQFF | TGCAGCTTTAGAGCCCAGGGGAGTCCTTACAATGAGCAGTTCTTC
TRBJ1-2 | TRBD1 | once | TRBV7-9 | CASRPKDRVNGYTF | TGTGCCAGCAGACCAAAGGACAGGGTGAATGGCTACACCTTC
TRBJ1-2 | TRBD1 | - | TRBV12-3/TRBV12-4 | CASSHGQGDGYTF | TGTGCCAGCAGTCACGGACAGGGAGATGGCTACACCTTC
TRBJ2-4 | TRBD1 | once | TRBV27 | CASSPGTGGGIQYF | TGTGCCAGCAGTCCCGGGACAGGAGGGGGCATTCAGTACTTC
TRBJ2-2 | - | - | TRBV5-6 | CASSLGTDEPNTGELFF | TGTGCCAGCAGCTTAGGGACCGATGAACCTAACACCGGGGAGCTGTTTTTT
TRBJ1-5 | - | - | TRBV18 | CASSQMRGNQPQHF | TGTGCCAGCTCACAAATGAGAGGCAATCAGCCCCAGCATTTT
TRBJ2-7 | TRBD1 | - | TRBV7-6 | CASSRTGGDAYEQYF | TGTGCCAGCAGCCGAACAGGGGGTGATGCCTACGAGCAGTACTTC
TRBJ2-7 | - | - | TRBV30 | CAWSKGRRYEQYF | TGTGCCTGGAGTAAGGGCAGGCGCTACGAGCAGTACTTC
TRBJ2-1 | - | - | TRBV20-1 | CSAPRGLNYNEQFF | TGCAGTGCCCCCCGGGGGCTTAACTACAATGAGCAGTTCTTC
TRBJ1-2 | TRBD1 | once | TRBV29-1 | CSVPTGGENYGYTF | TGCAGCGTTCCGACAGGGGGCGAGAACTATGGCTACACCTTC
TRBJ2-7 | TRBD1 | once | TRBV29-1 | CSVEWTGAYEQYF | TGCAGCGTTGAGTGGACAGGGGCCTACGAGCAGTACTTC
TRBJ1-2 | - | - | TRBV3-1 | CASSQNQGNYTF | TGTGCCAGCAGCCAAAACCAGGGGAACTACACCTTC
TRBJ2-5 | - | - | TRBV27 | CASSFGFRDAETQYF | TGTGCCAGCAGTTTTGGTTTCCGGGATGCGGAGACCCAGTACTTC
TRBJ2-1 | - | - | TRBV7-3 | CASSLSPSVEQFF | TGTGCCAGCAGCTTATCTCCGAGCGTCGAGCAGTTCTTC
TRBJ2-7 | TRBD2 | - | TRBV9 | CASSVAATSRTSGSYEQYF | TGTGCCAGCAGCGTAGCCGCAACGAGCCGGACTAGCGGGAGCTACGAGCAGTACTTC
TRBJ2-6 | - | - | TRBV7-3 | CASSLLTSGANVLTF | TGTGCCAGCAGCTTACTGACCTCTGGGGCCAACGTCCTGACTTTC
TRBJ1-2 | - | - | TRBV30 | CALGPTGGYTF | TGTGCCCTAGGGCCGACTGGTGGCTACACCTTC
TRBJ2-6 | TRBD1 | - | TRBV7-9 | CASSLRTGPASSGANVLTF | TGTGCCAGCAGCCTCCGGACAGGCCCGGCCTCCTCTGGGGCCAACGTCCTGACTTTC
TRBJ1-1 | - | - | TRBV12-3/TRBV12-4 | CASSLRRTMNTEAFF | TGTGCCAGCAGCCTTCGACGGACCATGAACACTGAAGCTTTCTTT
TRBJ2-7 | - | - | TRBV28 | CASSFEDYEQYF | TGTGCCAGCAGTTTTGAGGACTACGAGCAGTACTTC
TRBJ1-4 | - | - | TRBV3-1 | CASSHGDNNEKLFF | TGTGCCAGCAGCCACGGGGATAACAATGAAAAACTGTTTTTT
TRBJ2-1 | TRBD2 | - | TRBV9 | CASSVVGAGVYNEQFF | TGTGCCAGCAGCGTAGTTGGGGCGGGGGTCTACAATGAGCAGTTCTTC
TRBJ1-1 | - | - | TRBV7-9 | CASSSGLTEAFF | TGTGCCAGCAGCTCGGGGTTGACTGAAGCTTTCTTT
TRBJ2-7 | - | - | TRBV2 | CASSERASYEQYF | TGTGCCAGCAGCGAGCGGGCCTCCTACGAGCAGTACTTC
TRBJ1-2 | TRBD1 | - | TRBV29-1 | CSVGTANYGYTF | TGCAGCGTCGGGACAGCGAACTATGGCTACACCTTC
TRBJ2-1 | - | - | TRBV18 | CASSRDLPGNEQFF | TGTGCCAGCTCCCGTGACCTCCCGGGTAATGAACAGTTCTTC
TRBJ2-3 | - | - | TRBV25-1 | CASSASDMITDTQYF | TGTGCCAGCAGTGCCTCTGACATGATCACAGATACGCAGTATTTT
TRBJ1-2 | - | - | TRBV29-1 | CSVELLTRYGYTF | TGCAGCGTTGAACTCTTGACGCGGTATGGCTACACCTTC
TRBJ2-7 | TRBD1 | - | TRBV6-2/TRBV6-3 | CASTAAGTGHYEQYF | TGTGCCAGCACAGCAGCCGGGACAGGGCACTACGAGCAGTACTTC
TRBJ2-3 | - | - | TRBV19 | CASSIPGVTDTQYF | TGTGCCAGTAGTATACCGGGTGTCACAGATACGCAGTATTTT
TRBJ1-2 | - | - | TRBV20-1 | CSAARPTPADYGYTF | TGCAGTGCTGCCCGGCCCACCCCGGCCGACTATGGCTACACCTTC
TRBJ1-2 | TRBD1 | - | TRBV12-3/TRBV12-4 | CASSLRDRMWYGYTF | TGTGCCAGCAGTCTCCGGGACAGAATGTGGTATGGCTACACCTTC
TRBJ2-7 | - | - | TRBV28 | CASRPGKALEQYF | TGTGCCAGCCGACCCGGGAAGGCTCTCGAGCAGTACTTC
TRBJ1-1 | TRBD1 | - | TRBV6-5 | CASRTQGKAFF | TGTGCCAGCAGAACACAGGGGAAGGCTTTCTTT
TRBJ2-6 | - | once | TRBV7-2 | CASSRTLSSGANVLTF | TGTGCCAGCAGCCGAACGTTGAGCTCTGGGGCCAACGTCCTGACTTTC
TRBJ2-5 | - | - | TRBV6-5 | CASSYSQVAQRVETQYF | TGTGCCAGCAGTTACTCCCAAGTGGCACAAAGGGTGGAGACCCAGTACTTC
TRBJ1-5 | - | - | TRBV6-2/TRBV6-3 | CASISSSGVYQPQHF | TGTGCTTCCATTTCTTCGTCGGGGGTATATCAGCCCCAGCATTTT
TRBJ1-2 | - | - | TRBV6-6 | CASSGQGSRTF | TGTGCCAGCTCGGGGCAGGGATCTCGCACCTTC
TRBJ2-5 | TRBD2 | - | TRBV3-1 | CASSHLAGDQETQYF | TGTGCCAGCAGCCATCTAGCGGGAGATCAAGAGACCCAGTACTTC
TRBJ2-7 | - | - | TRBV30 | CAWSPQGYEQYF | TGTGCCTGGAGTCCCCAGGGCTACGAGCAGTACTTC
TRBJ1-2 | TRBD1 | - | TRBV7-9 | CAVPTGTGWSGYTF | TGTGCCGTCCCGACGGGGACAGGGTGGTCTGGCTACACCTTC
TRBJ2-1 | TRBD2 | - | TRBV3-1 | CASSQVWTSGTQQFF | TGTGCCAGCAGCCAAGTTTGGACTAGCGGGACGCAGCAGTTCTTC
TRBJ2-6 | - | once | TRBV29-1 | CSVWESGANVLTF | TGCAGCGTATGGGAGTCTGGGGCCAACGTCCTGACTTTC
TRBJ2-7 | TRBD2 | - | TRBV20-1 | CSAEGFAGGGREQYF | TGCAGTGCTGAGGGTTTTGCGGGAGGCGGCCGCGAGCAGTACTTC